Listed below are T cell receptor beta chains from one sample, sequenced in a study of T cells in Graves' hyperthyroidism and ophthalmopathy. One entry per CDR3 protein, called by TCRdb with MiXCR from the multiplex PCR reads. In the table there are about 210,000 distinct CDR3 sequences, 15% to 20% of which are singletons. Specimen: blood. The receptors come from a man aged 45 to 65 with Graves' hyperthyroidism. CDR3s include the opening cysteine and the closing phenylalanine or tryptophan. A D gene is named only where the DNA matches it firmly. Not all rows give a size; the values are once, few, many and, for expanded clones, a class.

TRBD1	TRBV10-3	TRBJ2-7	many	18	CAISDGARGSKSLSEQYF	TGTGCCATCAGTGATGGGGCCAGGGGGTCAAAGTCTCTCTCCGAGCAGTACTTC
.	TRBV5-8	TRBJ1-2	many	15	CASSYYTGRTGRYTF	TGTGCCAGCAGCTATTATACAGGGAGAACGGGACGCTACACCTTC
TRBD1	TRBV2	TRBJ2-1	many	15	CASTKQGVGFNEQFF	TGTGCCAGCACCAAACAGGGGGTTGGATTCAATGAGCAGTTCTTC
.	TRBV7-2	TRBJ1-3	few	16	CASSLWTANSGNTIYF	TGTGCCAGCAGCTTATGGACAGCCAACTCTGGAAACACCATATATTTT
.	TRBV5-4	TRBJ2-1	few	20	CASSLRTIPTRFRSYNEQFF	TGTGCCAGCAGCCTGAGGACCATCCCGACGCGGTTTAGATCCTACAATGAGCAGTTCTTC
TRBD2	TRBV5-1	TRBJ2-7	many	13	CASRSIAGDEQYF	TGCGCCAGCAGGTCGATAGCGGGAGATGAGCAGTACTTC
TRBD1	TRBV24-1	TRBJ1-1	many	15	CATSDTGTGNTEAFF	TGTGCCACCAGTGACACCGGGACAGGGAACACTGAAGCTTTCTTT
TRBD1	TRBV28	TRBJ2-5	many	15	CASSLGRGQLETQYF	TGTGCCAGCAGTTTAGGTAGGGGACAGTTGGAGACCCAGTACTTC
TRBD1	TRBV4-1	TRBJ2-1	.	15	CASSQTGTGRNEQFF	TGCGCCAGCAGCCAGACCGGGACAGGCAGGAATGAGCAGTTCTTC
TRBD2	TRBV30	TRBJ2-2	.	16	CAWSGSGRAETGELFF	TGTGCCTGGAGTGGTAGCGGGAGGGCCGAGACCGGGGAGCTGTTTTTT
.	TRBV20-1	TRBJ2-1	many	16	CSARDHAEGSYNEQFF	TGCAGTGCTAGAGATCATGCGGAAGGCTCCTACAATGAGCAGTTCTTC
TRBD1	TRBV5-4	TRBJ2-7	.	16	CASSLTDRGNPYEQYF	TGTGCCAGCAGCTTAACGGACAGGGGAAACCCCTACGAGCAGTACTTC
TRBD2	TRBV5-1	TRBJ2-3	few	16	CASSPRTRRGTDTQYF	TGCGCCAGCAGCCCCAGGACTAGAAGAGGCACAGATACGCAGTATTTT
.	TRBV11-2	TRBJ2-1	many	15	CASSLDSWSYNEQFF	TGTGCCAGCAGCTTAGATAGCTGGTCCTACAATGAGCAGTTCTTC
TRBD2	TRBV14	TRBJ2-1	.	20	CASSPSGWASGGSSYNEQFF	TGTGCCAGCAGCCCTTCCGGGTGGGCTAGCGGGGGGAGCTCCTACAATGAGCAGTTCTTC
.	TRBV7-2	TRBJ2-3	.	14	CASSLARASDTQYF	TGTGCCAGCAGCTTAGCCCGAGCTTCAGATACGCAGTATTTT
.	TRBV5-1	TRBJ1-2	many	14	CASSLSGSGDGYTF	TGCGCCAGCAGCTTGTCGGGGTCTGGGGATGGCTACACCTTC
.	TRBV28	TRBJ2-4	many	14	CASRSGTNKNIQYF	TGTGCCAGCAGATCCGGGACGAACAAAAACATTCAGTACTTC
.	TRBV6-1	TRBJ1-1	.	16	CASSDPHRKRNTEAFF	TGTGCCAGCAGTGACCCTCACCGGAAGCGGAACACTGAAGCTTTCTTT
.	TRBV3-1	TRBJ2-3	few	16	CASSQRSGSGTDTQYF	TGTGCCAGCAGCCAAAGATCCGGGAGTGGCACAGATACGCAGTATTTT
TRBD1	TRBV5-1	TRBJ2-7	.	16	CASSLDPGGQRNEQYF	TGCGCCAGCAGCTTGGACCCTGGGGGACAGAGGAACGAGCAGTACTTC
.	TRBV28	TRBJ2-1	many	16	CASSSDLETSYNEQFF	TGTGCCAGCAGTTCTGACCTAGAGACCTCCTACAATGAGCAGTTCTTC
TRBD1	TRBV7-9	TRBJ1-1	few	15	CASSLETGMNTEAFF	TGTGCCAGCAGCTTAGAGACAGGGATGAACACTGAAGCTTTCTTT
TRBD2	TRBV20-1	TRBJ2-1	many	18	CSARFPGLALRSYNEQFF	TGCAGTGCTAGATTTCCGGGACTAGCTTTGCGGTCTTACAATGAGCAGTTCTTC
.	TRBV27	TRBJ2-5	many	15	CASSLWAGVGETQYF	TGTGCCAGCAGTTTATGGGCAGGGGTTGGAGAGACCCAGTACTTC
.	TRBV20-1	TRBJ1-5	.	15	CSARGWGGSNQPQHF	TGCAGTGCTAGAGGATGGGGCGGTAGCAATCAGCCCCAGCATTTT
TRBD2	TRBV4-1	TRBJ2-7	.	15	CASSQGAGGLYEQYF	TGCGCCAGCAGCCAAGGAGCGGGAGGGCTCTACGAGCAGTACTTC
.	TRBV5-1	TRBJ1-6	many	15	CASSLDGRADSPLHF	TGCGCCAGCAGCTTGGATGGCAGGGCGGATTCACCCCTCCACTTT
.	TRBV7-2	TRBJ2-7	many	16	CASSPTAGTVSYEQYF	TGTGCCAGCAGCCCAACCGCCGGGACTGTCTCCTACGAGCAGTACTTC
TRBD2	TRBV20-1	TRBJ2-7	.	15	CSALGLAGAGYEQYF	TGCAGTGCCCTGGGACTAGCGGGAGCTGGTTACGAGCAGTACTTC
TRBD1	TRBV7-9	TRBJ2-7	.	15	CASSLAQGQGNEQYF	TGTGCCAGCAGCTTAGCGCAAGGACAGGGAAACGAGCAGTACTTC
.	TRBV6-2/TRBV6-3	TRBJ2-1	.	18	CASSYKVSDTSNYNEQFF	TGTGCCAGCAGTTACAAAGTTTCGGACACTTCGAACTACAATGAGCAGTTCTTC
TRBD1	TRBV27	TRBJ1-1	.	15	CAGSFDHRGGTEAFF	TGTGCCGGCAGTTTCGATCACAGGGGAGGTACTGAAGCTTTCTTT
.	TRBV7-3	TRBJ2-7	.	15	CASSFGPPSSYEQYF	TGTGCCAGCAGCTTCGGACCCCCGAGCTCCTACGAGCAGTACTTC
.	TRBV28	TRBJ2-7	many	13	CASSLPESYEQYF	TGTGCCAGCAGTTTACCGGAGTCCTACGAGCAGTACTTC
.	TRBV24-1	TRBJ2-3	many	14	CATSDLRSTDTQYF	TGTGCCACCAGTGATTTGAGAAGCACAGATACGCAGTATTTT
TRBD2	TRBV5-1	TRBJ2-3	.	16	CASSPAAGGPTDTQYF	TGCGCCAGCAGCCCTGCGGCGGGAGGGCCGACAGATACGCAGTATTTT
.	TRBV28	TRBJ1-2	once	16	CASSFLNLRINYGYTF	TGTGCCAGCAGTTTCTTAAACCTCAGGATAAACTATGGCTACACCTTC
TRBD1	TRBV28	TRBJ1-1	many	14	CASSLIGQGRDAFF	TGTGCCAGCAGTTTAATCGGACAGGGAAGGGATGCTTTCTTT
TRBD2	TRBV20-1	TRBJ2-3	.	15	CSERRWLAGRGTQYF	TGCAGTGAGAGGAGGTGGCTAGCGGGCCGGGGGACGCAGTATTTT
TRBD1	TRBV6-2/TRBV6-3	TRBJ1-5	few	15	CASSQEGQDNQPQHF	TGTGCCAGCAGTCAGGAGGGACAGGACAATCAGCCCCAGCATTTT
.	TRBV29-1	TRBJ2-1	.	13	CSVGAGMYNEQFF	TGCAGCGTTGGGGCAGGGATGTACAATGAGCAGTTCTTC
.	TRBV4-2	TRBJ2-1	.	15	CASSQGGNLINEQFF	TGTGCCAGCAGCCAAGGCGGGAATCTGATAAATGAGCAGTTCTTC
.	TRBV12-3/TRBV12-4	TRBJ2-4	few	14	CASSLANRVDIQYF	TGTGCCAGCAGTTTAGCGAACAGGGTTGACATTCAGTACTTC
.	TRBV27	TRBJ1-5	.	14	CASSLQQDNQPQHF	TGTGCCAGCAGTTTACAACAGGACAATCAGCCCCAGCATTTT
.	TRBV12-3/TRBV12-4	TRBJ2-5	many	13	CASSSTQGGTQYF	TGTGCCAGCAGTTCAACCCAGGGGGGGACCCAGTACTTC